The clone carrying this TCR beta chain has a handful of counts. Its specificity is unknown. This record belongs to a study of T-cell memory formation after mild COVID-19. The trim removed 5 bases at V and 10 bases at J, leaving 1 base unmatched. The germline V gene encodes CDR1 SEHNR and CDR2 FQNEAQ (reference sequence). CDR3 length: 13 amino acids. Whole-study results and caveats: Clones contracting across day 15 to 85 had a balanced CD4/CD8 profile; later expanding clones leaned CD4+.

MiXCR, run by TCRdb on the 5' RACE reads, gives a single entry per CDR3 protein. The data show roughly 340,000 distinct CDR3 sequences, 20% to 25% seen once. This rearrangement joins TRBV7-9 to TRBJ1-6; 11 positions agree with TRBD1. The sequence was collected from a man aged 18 to 29 who had mild COVID-19 (a few samples of this study predate the infection). Cell type and time point are not known. Material for sequencing was PBMCs or a T cell subset sorted from them (not recorded which). CDR3 nucleotide sequence: TGTGCCAGCAGCGGACAGGGGGCCTCACCCCTCCACTTT. Its translation: CASSGQGASPLHF. Looking up the rest from reference TRBV7-9 and TRBJ1-6 gives the full variable domain: DTGVSQNPRHKITKRGQNVTFRCDPISEHNRLYWYRQTLGQGPEFLTYFQNEAQLEKSRLLSDRFSAERPKGSFSTLEIQRTEQGDSAMYLCASSGQGASPLHFGNGTRLTVT.